This T cell receptor beta chain was sequenced in a study of T-cell memory formation after mild COVID-19 (dated by TCRdb to 2020 to 2022). With respect to the entire study: Most TCR sequence clusters were specific to one of the two donors. In a couple of donors, T-cell clones that expanded and contracted after mild COVID-19 were tracked by sequencing TCRalpha and TCRbeta repertoires over time. The cohort comprised two young, previously healthy adult volunteers, one female and one male.

The CDR3 starts with the cysteine, ends with the phenylalanine, and has 16 residues. Of the read, only the CDR3 DNA is kept; its 48 bases are in frame from base 1. Clipping removes 5 bases from V and 2 bases from J, with 1 as the unmatched junction base count. Reading the germline V gene gives CDR1 SGHVS and CDR2 FQNEAQ. Overall study outcomes, separate from this receptor: Some responding clones were detected in pre-infection memory, which suggested that pre-existing cross-reactive memory T cells had joined the SARS-CoV-2 response. Contracting CD4+ clones turned up mainly in the CM and EM memory subsets, whereas EMRA was where CD8+ clones were enriched. Balanced CD4/CD8 phenotypes were observed for clones contracting from day 15 to 85, whereas a bias towards CD4+ was observed for a second wave of clones expanding from day 15 to 37. The second-wave clones that peaked on day 37 were not confirmed to be SARS-CoV-2 specific. Only a couple of mild cases were covered in the study, and larger cohorts including severe cases with pre-infection samples were considered necessary.

This clonotype was counted only a few times. Its antigen has not been determined. The input lacks base qualities; no much larger clone sits a single base away. PBMCs were isolated by Ficoll-Paque density gradient centrifugation. The run used an Illumina NovaSeq 6000. Using 5'RACE with constant-segment primers, TCRalpha and TCRbeta cDNA libraries were constructed, with sample barcodes and unique molecular identifiers added in the process. Trizol reagent was used to extract RNA from every sample. The libraries were amplified in two PCR steps, and the second step added a second sample barcode and Illumina TruSeq adapters. Libraries were sequenced on an Illumina NovaSeq with 2 x 150 bp paired-end reads. Regarding the original processing steps: The reads were demultiplexed and collapsed into UMI-guided consensus sequences using migec v1.2.7. Using mixcr v2.1.11, UMI consensuses were aligned to TRA and TRB V and J templates and then assembled into clonotypes. A clonotype was counted as expanded or contracted only when both edgeR and NoisET called the clonotype significant, with the noise models trained on biological replicates. For edgeR calls, a false discovery rate-adjusted p below 0.01 and a log2 fold-change threshold of 1 were applied. As an exploratory analysis of dynamics, max-normalized trajectories of the 1000 most abundant clonotypes were examined by PCA with hierarchical clustering. Separately sequenced CD4+ and CD8+ repertoires were used to assign the CD4 or CD8 phenotype of responding clones. TCRdb's own reprocessing of the public reads used fastp at Q25 and MiXCR and kept productive beta chains. Identical CDR3 proteins give one entry, which carries the most common genes and DNA. The V and J calls and clone size are TCRdb's, not the authors'. The sample has roughly 510,000 distinct CDR3 sequences on record, roughly 17% of them singletons. The ten largest clones take up roughly 7.7% of the sample.

The sequence derives from an adult woman who had mild COVID-19 (a few samples of this study predate the infection). The sample titles of this study are shuffled in the database, so cell type and time point are left out; the donor was told from shared clones. The receptor chain draws on TRBV7-8 and TRBJ2-1, and TRBD2 matches 15 of the central bases. The specimen was PBMCs or a T cell subset sorted from them (not recorded which). The CDR3 protein sequence reads: CASSRTSGGAYNEQFF. The nucleotide sequence reads as follows: TGTGCCAGCAGCCGGACTAGCGGGGGGGCCTACAATGAGCAGTTCTTC. The full variable domain, with segments outside the CDR3 supplied by the reference TRBV7-8 and TRBJ2-1 proteins, appears as GAGVSQSPRYKVAKRGQDVALRCDPISGHVSLFWYQQALGQGPEFLTYFQNEAQLDKSGLPSDRFFAERPEGSVSTLKIQRTQQEDSAVYLCASSRTSGGAYNEQFFGPGTRLTVL.